This T cell receptor (beta chain) was obtained from a study of shared clonotypes between healthy human individuals. Using immunoSEQ multiplex PCR, the repertoire was profiled, and TCRdb retains in-frame clones only, with some absent. The data contain about 2.4 million clones, 90% to 95% of them singletons. The table lists this clone with a count of one. Germline V gene sequence: CDR1 LNHNV, CDR2 YYDKDF (reference sequence). The CDR3 has 16 amino acids. V shed 0 bases and J 8 bases; nucleotides not matched to a gene: 5. This chain connects TRBV15 to TRBJ2-1, with 12 bases identical to TRBD2. This receptor was obtained from a man aged 18 to 35 in good health. Source material: naive CD4+ T cells sorted from blood. The subset denotes: CD45RA+ positively selected. This chain's CDR3 is CATSRDGLAGSDEQFF. Here the CDR3 DNA reads TGTGCCACCAGCAGAGATGGACTAGCGGGGTCAGATGAGCAGTTCTTC.